The next 8 T cell receptor beta chains were all read from a single sample in a study of shared clonotypes between healthy human individuals. Sequencing used immunoSEQ multiplex PCR; TCRdb keeps in-frame clones, though not all of them. The sample holds around 1 million clones, over 75% seen once. The sample was memory CD4+ T cells sorted from blood. Subset noted: CD45RA-negative fraction. The source is a man in his late teens or twenties in good health.

This rearrangement joins TRBV2 to TRBJ2-5, with D tentatively TRBD2 (6 bases). V was clipped by 5 bases and J by 5 bases, with 18 bases between them. There are 15 residues in the CDR3. CDR1 and CDR2 from the germline V gene are SNHLY and FYNNEI. The CDR3 protein is CASSNPGLNGETQYF. In DNA form, the CDR3 reads TGTGCCAGCAGTAACCCGGGACTTAATGGGGAGACCCAGTACTTC.

This clone was seen a few times. This rearrangement joins TRBV9 to TRBJ2-1; 14 nucleotides align to TRBD2. The CDR3 runs 18 residues. Germline V gives CDR1 SGDLS, CDR2 YYNGEE. V lost 4 bases to trimming and J lost 6 bases; unmatched junction nucleotides: 12. The DNA of the CDR3 is TGTGCCAGCAGCAGAGACTTCGCCGGGACTAGCGGGGGCAATGAGCAGTTCTTC. Translation gives CASSRDFAGTSGGNEQFF. The full variable domain, with the rest looked up from reference TRBV9 and TRBJ2-1, is DSGVTQTPKHLITATGQRVTLRCSPRSGDLSVYWYQQSLDQGLQFLIQYYNGEERAKGNILERFSAQQFPDLHSELNLSSLELGDSALYFCASSRDFAGTSGGNEQFFGPGTRLTVL.

V usage is TRBV12-1 and J usage is TRBJ1-2. TRBV12-1 is flagged as a pseudogene. This CDR3 region has 15 residues. The CDR3 nucleotides are TGTGCCAGCAGCTTTGGAGGGCAGGGACGATATGGCTACACCTTC. It specifies CASSFGGQGRYGYTF.

Only one count was recorded for this clone. The rearrangement joins TRBV6-1 to TRBJ2-7, with TRBD1 matching over 12 bases. Germline CDR1 reads MNHNS; CDR2 reads SASEGT. The CDR3 covers 15 residues. Trimming cost V 7 bases and J 5 bases; bases outside gene matches: 9. The CDR3 bases are TGTGCCAGCAATGCGCTGGGACAGGGGGCCCACGAGCAGTACTTC. Its translation: CASNALGQGAHEQYF.

The V and J genes are TRBV7-9 and TRBJ2-3; TRBD2 matches 12 bases. Unmatched junction bases numbered 10, after V lost 3 bases and J lost 6 bases. CDR3 length: 17 amino acids. The germline CDR1 and CDR2 sequences are SEHNR and FQNEAQ (reference sequence). As DNA, the CDR3 is TGTGCCAGCAGCTTTCGAGGACTAGCGGGGCCTCGGGATACGCAGTATTTT. Amino acids: CASSFRGLAGPRDTQYF.

Details on this clone: Other DNA sequences in the same sample also yield this CDR3. The chain uses TRBV6-5 and TRBJ1-1; the match to TRBD1 covers 8 bases. There are 14 residues in the CDR3. The junction had 4 bases not matched to a gene; V was cut back by 5 bases and J by 2 bases. CDR1 and CDR2 (germline): MNHEY, SVGAGI. The CDR3 DNA reads TGTGCCAGCAGTCCAGGGGGCGCAAACACTGAAGCTTTCTTT. The encoded protein is CASSPGGANTEAFF.

The gene calls are TRBV2 and TRBJ2-2, with D perhaps TRBD1 (5 bases). Germline CDR1 reads SNHLY; CDR2 reads FYNNEI. This CDR3 region has 15 residues. The V and J ends lost 7 bases and 1 base respectively, with 13 bases between them. CDR3 DNA: TGTGCCAGCACCTACGGGCAGGGGAACACCGGGGAGCTGTTTTTT. Amino acids: CASTYGQGNTGELFF.

This CDR3 is CASSVMGQMNTEAFF. The CDR3 nucleotides are TGTGCCAGCAGCGTAATGGGACAGATGAACACTGAAGCTTTCTTT. The chain has TRBV7-2 and TRBJ1-1; 7 bases agree with TRBD1. Germline-derived CDR1 and CDR2 are SGHTA and FQGNSA. V gave up 5 bases and J gave up 0 bases; unmatched junction bases: 6. There are 15 residues in the CDR3.